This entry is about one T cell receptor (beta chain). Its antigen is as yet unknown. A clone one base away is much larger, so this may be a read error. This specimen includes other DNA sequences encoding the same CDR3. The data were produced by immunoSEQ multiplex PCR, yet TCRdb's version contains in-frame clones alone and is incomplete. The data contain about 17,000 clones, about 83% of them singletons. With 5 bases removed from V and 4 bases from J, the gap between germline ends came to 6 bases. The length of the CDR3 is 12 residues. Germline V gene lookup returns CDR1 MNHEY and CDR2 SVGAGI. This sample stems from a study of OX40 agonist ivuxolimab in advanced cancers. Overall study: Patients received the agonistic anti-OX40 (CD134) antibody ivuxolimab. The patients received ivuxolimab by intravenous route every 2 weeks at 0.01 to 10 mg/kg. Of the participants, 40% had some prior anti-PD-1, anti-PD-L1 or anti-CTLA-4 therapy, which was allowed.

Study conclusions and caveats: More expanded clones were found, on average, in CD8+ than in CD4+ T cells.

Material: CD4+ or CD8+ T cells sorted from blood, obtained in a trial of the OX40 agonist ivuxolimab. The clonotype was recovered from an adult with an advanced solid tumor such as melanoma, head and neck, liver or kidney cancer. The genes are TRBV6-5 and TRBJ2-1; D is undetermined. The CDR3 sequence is CASSRPYNEQFF. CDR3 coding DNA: TGTGCCAGCAGTCGCCCTTACAATGAGCAGTTCTTC.